Only a few counts were recorded for the clone carrying this T cell receptor (beta chain). The data belong to a study of early T cells in non-severe SARS-CoV-2 infection. The TCR library protocol was used to attach unique molecular identifiers. These identifiers were attached to individual cDNA molecules. One entry per CDR3 protein, called by TCRdb with MiXCR from the 5' RACE reads. The table has about 110,000 distinct CDR3 sequences, about 12% seen once. V was cut by 5 bases and J by 5 bases, with 13 bases left in between. The CDR3 spans 14 residues. Per the germline V gene, CDR1 is GTSNPN and CDR2 is SVGIG (reference sequence).

Sequenced input: whole blood. The chain joins TRBV30 to TRBJ1-6, with D unclear. This clonotype was sampled from an adult who was a healthcare worker with PCR-confirmed SARS-CoV-2 infection or an uninfected control (not recorded which). The CDR3, as DNA: TGTGCCTGGCTACCCACGCGGGATAATTCACCCCTCCACTTT. As protein: CAWLPTRDNSPLHF.